Here is one TCR beta chain with its context. The antigen is unknown. These data belong to a study of graft-versus-host responses after intestinal transplantation. The CDR3 contains 14 residues. The germline V gene has CDR1 MNHEY and CDR2 SVGAGI. V lost 5 bases, J lost 2 bases, and 0 bases stayed unmatched. The assay was immunoSEQ multiplex PCR, and TCRdb's table has in-frame clones only and misses some. Of roughly 120,000 clones in the sample, more than 85% were seen once. The V gene is TRBV6-5, the J gene TRBJ2-6; the match to TRBD1 covers 7 bases. The sequencing used unstimulated CD8+ T cells sorted from spleen or lymph node cells, collected before transplant. The sequence came from a human donor who was the organ donor for an intestinal transplant. This chain's CDR3 is CASSQGAGANVLTF. The CDR3 DNA follows: TGTGCCAGCAGTCAGGGGGCTGGGGCCAACGTCCTGACTTTC.